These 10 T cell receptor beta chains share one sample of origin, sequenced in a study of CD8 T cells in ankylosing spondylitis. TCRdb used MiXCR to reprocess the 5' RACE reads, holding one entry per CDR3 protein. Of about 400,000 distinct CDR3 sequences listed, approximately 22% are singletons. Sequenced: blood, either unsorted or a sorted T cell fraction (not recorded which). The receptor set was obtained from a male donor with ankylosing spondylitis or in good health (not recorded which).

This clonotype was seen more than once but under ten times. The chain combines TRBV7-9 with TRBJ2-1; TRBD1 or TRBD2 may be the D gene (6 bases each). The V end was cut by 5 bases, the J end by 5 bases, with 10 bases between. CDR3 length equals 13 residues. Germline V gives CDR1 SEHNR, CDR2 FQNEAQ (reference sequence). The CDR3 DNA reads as TGTGCCAGCAGCGGTCGGGGGCACAATGAGCAGTTCTTC. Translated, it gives CASSGRGHNEQFF.

CDR3 amino acids: CSVVDGLYYEQYF. CDR3 nucleotide sequence: TGCAGCGTCGTCGACGGGCTTTACTACGAGCAGTACTTC. The genes are TRBV29-1 and TRBJ2-7; D uncertain. Trimming shortened V by 6 bases and J by 3 bases, and 15 bases separated the two germline ends. The CDR3 has 13 residues. Looked up from germline, CDR1 is SQVTM and CDR2 is ANQGSEA.

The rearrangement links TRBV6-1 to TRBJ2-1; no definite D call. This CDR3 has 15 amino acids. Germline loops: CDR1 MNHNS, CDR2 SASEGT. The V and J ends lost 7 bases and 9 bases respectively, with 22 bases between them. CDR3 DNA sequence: TGTGCCAGCAATCTGGTCCCCCCCCCCTTGGGTGAGCAGTTCTTC. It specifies CASNLVPPPLGEQFF.

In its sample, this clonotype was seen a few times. The CDR3 sequence is CASSPGGSGYTF. CDR3 in DNA: TGTGCCAGCAGTCCAGGGGGCTCTGGCTACACCTTC. The rearrangement uses TRBV12-3 or TRBV12-4 and TRBJ1-2; TRBD1 matches 8 bases. This CDR3 is built from 12 residues. V lost 5 bases, J lost 7 bases, and 3 bases stayed unmatched.

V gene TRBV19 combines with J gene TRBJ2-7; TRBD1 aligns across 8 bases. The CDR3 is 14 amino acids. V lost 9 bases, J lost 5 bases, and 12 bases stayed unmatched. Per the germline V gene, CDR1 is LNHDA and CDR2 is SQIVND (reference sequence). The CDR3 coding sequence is TGTGCCAGCAGCGCCAGGGGGCTGCTGGACGAGCAGTACTTC. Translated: CASSARGLLDEQYF.

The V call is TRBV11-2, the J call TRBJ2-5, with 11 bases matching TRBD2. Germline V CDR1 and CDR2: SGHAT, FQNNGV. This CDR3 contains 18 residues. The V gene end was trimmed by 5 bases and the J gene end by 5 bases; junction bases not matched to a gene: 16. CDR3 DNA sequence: TGTGCCAGCAGCGGAGGTGGGACTAGCGGCCTAGTAATCGAGACCCAGTACTTC. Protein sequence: CASSGGGTSGLVIETQYF.

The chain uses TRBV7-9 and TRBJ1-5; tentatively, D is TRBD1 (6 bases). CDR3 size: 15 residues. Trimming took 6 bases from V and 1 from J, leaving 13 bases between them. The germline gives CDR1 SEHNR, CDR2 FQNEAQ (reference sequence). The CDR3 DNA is TGTGCCAGCAGTCCTCCGGGGGCAAGCAATCAGCCCCAGCATTTT. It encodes CASSPPGASNQPQHF.

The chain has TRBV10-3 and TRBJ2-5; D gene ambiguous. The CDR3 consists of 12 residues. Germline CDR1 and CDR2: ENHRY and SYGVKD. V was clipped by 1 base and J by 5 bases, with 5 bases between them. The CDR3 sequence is CAISELGETQYF. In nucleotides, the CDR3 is TGTGCCATCAGTGAGTTAGGGGAGACCCAGTACTTC.

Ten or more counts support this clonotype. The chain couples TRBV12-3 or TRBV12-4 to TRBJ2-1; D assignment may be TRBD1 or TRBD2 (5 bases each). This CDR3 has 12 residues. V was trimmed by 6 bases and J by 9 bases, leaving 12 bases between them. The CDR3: CASSSGTVEQFF. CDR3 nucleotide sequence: TGTGCCAGCAGCAGTGGGACGGTTGAGCAGTTCTTC.

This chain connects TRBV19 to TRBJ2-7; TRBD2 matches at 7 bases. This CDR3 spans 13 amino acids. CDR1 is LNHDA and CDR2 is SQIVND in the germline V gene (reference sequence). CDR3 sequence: CVAVGGSSYEQYF. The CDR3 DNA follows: TGTGTCGCGGTGGGAGGGAGCTCCTACGAGCAGTACTTC.